This T cell receptor beta chain came from a study of T cell repertoires in cytomegalovirus infection. Study in general: Use of recently identified HLA-C-restricted and well-studied HLA-B-restricted CMV epitopes was part of the study. Evidence of both CMV infection and a matching HLA type came from public TCR beta signatures.

General study results and limits: Within the response measured ex vivo, HLA-C-restricted CMV-specific TCR beta clonotypes were dominant.

TCRdb fed the reads into MiXCR, producing one record per CDR3 protein. The sample holds about 890,000 distinct CDR3 sequences, approximately 31% seen once. Of note for this clonotype: Its antigen is not identified.

The specimen was cultured CD8+ T cells from PBMCs, collected from culture after CMV antigen stimulation. This sequence originates from a human donor in good health (CMV status not recorded). Some clones in this sample may be carry-over from other donors' samples.

The CDR3 reads CASSQDFAGGWTEAFF. The CDR3 DNA follows: TGCGCCAGCAGCCAAGATTTTGCAGGGGGCTGGACTGAAGCTTTCTTT. The rearrangement uses TRBV4-1 and TRBJ1-1, with TRBD1 identical over 8 bases. The trim removed 0 bases at V and 5 bases at J, leaving 8 bases unmatched. From germline, CDR1 is MGHRA and CDR2 YSYEKL. This CDR3 has 16 residues.